This TCR beta chain originates from a study of blood T cell repertoires in COVID-19 (dated by TCRdb to the early 2020s). Regarding the complete study: Collaborator samples came from the United States, Italy and Spain and covered acute and convalescent phases of COVID-19. The prospective study material was composed of cDNA or gDNA derived from T cells, B-cell-depleted T cells, or PBMCs. The dataset comprised deeply sampled blood TCRbeta repertoires from subjects exposed to, actively infected with, or recovered from COVID-19. The repertoires were made available in a free public database intended to serve as a resource for research on the immune response to SARS-CoV-2. Samples came from the ongoing ImmuneRACE study (first 160 participants) plus 1,254 subjects from 6 global collaborators. Sample metadata almost always included a de-identified subject ID, COVID-19 status, age in years and sex. Where available, HLA class I and class II types were obtained from metadata supplied by the sample provider rather than from assay-based typing. The investigation overall reported the following: The quantity of clinical and demographic metadata differed by source and by participant and was supplied without curation.

The immunoSEQ Assay, a bias-controlled multiplex PCR, was used to amplify TCRbeta CDR3 regions from genomic DNA. In the paper's pipeline: Nucleated cell counts per sample were estimated from amplification of reference gene primers within the assay. To quantify the absolute abundance of each unique TCRbeta CDR3 rearrangement, sequence reads were collapsed and filtered. For each sample, productive Simpson clonality was calculated by taking the square root of Simpson's diversity index across productive rearrangements. Held by TCRdb, this immuneACCESS table contains in-frame sequences only and omits some clones. Under half of the omission traces to an unresolved V gene where checked; the cause of the rest is unknown. V, J and clone size are taken as reported in that table, and D and trimming were inferred from the DNA itself. Here the sample has about 150,000 clones; 65% to 90% occur a single time. The ten largest make up roughly 3.5% of the sample.

From the germline V gene (reference sequence), CDR1 is SSHAT and CDR2 is FNYEAQ. From the cysteine up to the phenylalanine, the CDR3 has a length of 17 residues. The read is trimmed to its CDR3 DNA, 51 bases read in frame from base 1. Each collaborating institution followed its own protocols to collect whole blood in K2EDTA tubes. For TCRbeta analysis, collaborator samples were shipped as frozen whole blood, as isolated PBMCs, or as DNA extracted from either sample type. Comment on this clone: It lacks a known antigen. At one end, the junction sequence differs from germline, possibly due to a read error.

The sequence was obtained from a man in his 70s with acute or convalescent COVID-19. The chain joins TRBV7-7 to TRBJ2-5; 11 bases in between match TRBD2. Sequenced sample: peripheral blood. The bases are TGTGCTAGCAGCTTAGGAGGTAGCGGGAGGGAACAAGAGACCCAGTACTTC. Its amino acids are CASSLGGSGREQETQYF.